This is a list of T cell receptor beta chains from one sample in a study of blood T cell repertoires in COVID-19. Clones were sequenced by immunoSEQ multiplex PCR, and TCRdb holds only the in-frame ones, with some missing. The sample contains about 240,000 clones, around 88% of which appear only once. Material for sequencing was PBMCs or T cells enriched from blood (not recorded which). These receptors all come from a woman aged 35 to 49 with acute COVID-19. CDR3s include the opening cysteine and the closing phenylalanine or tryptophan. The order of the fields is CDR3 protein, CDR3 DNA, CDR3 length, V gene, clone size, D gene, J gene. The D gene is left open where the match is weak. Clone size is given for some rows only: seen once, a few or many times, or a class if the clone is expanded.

cdr3_aa: CASSKGQGDYEQYF; cdr3_nt: TGTGCCAGCAGCAAGGGACAGGGGGACTACGAGCAGTACTTC; cdr3_length: 14; v_call: TRBV5-4; clone_size: -; d_call: TRBD1; j_call: TRBJ2-7
cdr3_aa: CASSLPGGQPDYNEQFF; cdr3_nt: TGTGCCAGCAGCTTACCGGGGGGCCAACCCGACTACAATGAGCAGTTCTTC; cdr3_length: 17; v_call: TRBV7-9; clone_size: -; d_call: -; j_call: TRBJ2-1
cdr3_aa: CASSQLASVRAPGNTIYF; cdr3_nt: TGCGCCAGCAGCCAATTGGCGTCGGTCAGGGCGCCGGGAAACACCATATATTTT; cdr3_length: 18; v_call: TRBV4-1; clone_size: few; d_call: -; j_call: TRBJ1-3
cdr3_aa: CASSLDRGRDEQFF; cdr3_nt: TGCGCCAGCAGCCTAGACAGGGGTAGGGATGAGCAGTTCTTC; cdr3_length: 14; v_call: TRBV4-1; clone_size: -; d_call: TRBD1; j_call: TRBJ2-1
cdr3_aa: CSVDTDRGGFGYTF; cdr3_nt: TGCAGCGTTGATACGGACAGGGGGGGTTTTGGCTACACCTTC; cdr3_length: 14; v_call: TRBV29-1; clone_size: -; d_call: TRBD1; j_call: TRBJ1-2
cdr3_aa: CASSRGQGRREKLFF; cdr3_nt: TGTGCCAGCAGCCGAGGACAGGGGAGAAGAGAAAAACTGTTTTTT; cdr3_length: 15; v_call: TRBV6-5; clone_size: few; d_call: TRBD1; j_call: TRBJ1-4
cdr3_aa: CAWMVAGFNTEAFF; cdr3_nt: TGTGCCTGGATGGTTGCAGGGTTTAACACTGAAGCTTTCTTT; cdr3_length: 14; v_call: TRBV30; clone_size: -; d_call: -; j_call: TRBJ1-1
cdr3_aa: CATSDFRGGGSYNEQFF; cdr3_nt: TGTGCCACCAGTGATTTCCGGGGTGGTGGCTCCTACAATGAGCAGTTCTTC; cdr3_length: 17; v_call: TRBV24-1; clone_size: -; d_call: -; j_call: TRBJ2-1
cdr3_aa: CASRGYGYTF; cdr3_nt: TGTGCCAGCCGGGGCTATGGCTACACCTTC; cdr3_length: 10; v_call: TRBV19; clone_size: -; d_call: -; j_call: TRBJ1-2
cdr3_aa: CATRGGQGGHNEQFF; cdr3_nt: TGTGCCACCAGGGGGGGACAGGGTGGGCACAATGAGCAGTTCTTC; cdr3_length: 15; v_call: TRBV24-1; clone_size: -; d_call: TRBD1; j_call: TRBJ2-1
cdr3_aa: CASRESPQGGYTF; cdr3_nt: TGTGCCAGCAGGGAGTCACCTCAGGGCGGCTACACCTTC; cdr3_length: 13; v_call: TRBV2; clone_size: -; d_call: -; j_call: TRBJ1-2
cdr3_aa: CASSVASGTGMLSGNTIYF; cdr3_nt: TGTGCCAGCAGCGTCGCGTCCGGGACAGGGATGTTGTCTGGAAACACCATATATTTT; cdr3_length: 19; v_call: TRBV9; clone_size: -; d_call: TRBD1; j_call: TRBJ1-3
cdr3_aa: CASSLAGGTDTQYF; cdr3_nt: TGTGCCAGCAGCCTAGCGGGAGGGACAGATACGCAGTATTTT; cdr3_length: 14; v_call: TRBV3-1/TRBV3-2; clone_size: -; d_call: TRBD2; j_call: TRBJ2-3
cdr3_aa: CASSDGGVRGLNEQFF; cdr3_nt: TGTGCCAGCAGTGATGGGGGGGTCCGAGGACTCAATGAGCAGTTCTTC; cdr3_length: 16; v_call: TRBV2; clone_size: -; d_call: TRBD2; j_call: TRBJ2-1
cdr3_aa: CASSRGLAGTRNTGELFF; cdr3_nt: TGCGCCAGCAGCCGGGGACTAGCGGGAACCAGGAACACCGGGGAGCTGTTTTTT; cdr3_length: 18; v_call: TRBV5-1; clone_size: -; d_call: TRBD2; j_call: TRBJ2-2
cdr3_aa: CASSQGPGGSYNEQFF; cdr3_nt: TGTGCCAGCAGCCAAGGGCCAGGGGGCTCCTACAATGAGCAGTTCTTC; cdr3_length: 16; v_call: TRBV14; clone_size: -; d_call: TRBD1; j_call: TRBJ2-1
cdr3_aa: CASSEGRDYGYTF; cdr3_nt: TGTGCCAGCAGTGAAGGTCGGGACTATGGCTACACCTTC; cdr3_length: 13; v_call: TRBV6-1; clone_size: -; d_call: -; j_call: TRBJ1-2
cdr3_aa: CASSKEQGGSTDTQYF; cdr3_nt: TGTGCCAGCAGCAAAGAACAGGGGGGAAGCACAGATACGCAGTATTTT; cdr3_length: 16; v_call: TRBV21-1; clone_size: -; d_call: -; j_call: TRBJ2-3
cdr3_aa: CATSREATGGRSTEAFF; cdr3_nt: TGTGCCACCAGCAGAGAGGCTACAGGGGGCAGGAGCACTGAAGCTTTCTTT; cdr3_length: 17; v_call: TRBV15; clone_size: -; d_call: TRBD1; j_call: TRBJ1-1
cdr3_aa: CASSDRGRIRNEKLFF; cdr3_nt: TGTGCCAGCAGTGACAGGGGGCGCATCAGAAATGAAAAACTGTTTTTT; cdr3_length: 16; v_call: TRBV25-1; clone_size: once; d_call: TRBD1; j_call: TRBJ1-4
cdr3_aa: CASTKPGSPGANVLTF; cdr3_nt: TGTGCCAGCACCAAACCGGGGTCCCCTGGGGCCAACGTCCTGACTTTC; cdr3_length: 16; v_call: TRBV5-8; clone_size: -; d_call: -; j_call: TRBJ2-6
cdr3_aa: CASSFRGTGYEQYF; cdr3_nt: TGTGCCAGCAGCTTCCGGGGGACCGGCTACGAGCAGTACTTC; cdr3_length: 14; v_call: TRBV11-3; clone_size: -; d_call: -; j_call: TRBJ2-7
cdr3_aa: CASSVRGSSYNSPLHF; cdr3_nt: TGTGCCAGCAGCGTACGAGGTAGCTCCTATAATTCACCCCTCCACTTT; cdr3_length: 16; v_call: TRBV9; clone_size: few; d_call: -; j_call: TRBJ1-6
cdr3_aa: CASSQGLAGAYTGELFF; cdr3_nt: TGTGCCAGCAGCCAAGGACTAGCGGGAGCATACACCGGGGAGCTGTTTTTT; cdr3_length: 17; v_call: TRBV3-1/TRBV3-2; clone_size: -; d_call: TRBD2; j_call: TRBJ2-2
cdr3_aa: CASSLDSRRGHGELFF; cdr3_nt: TGCGCCAGCAGCTTGGATTCCCGCAGGGGCCACGGGGAGCTGTTTTTT; cdr3_length: 16; v_call: TRBV5-1; clone_size: -; d_call: -; j_call: TRBJ2-2
cdr3_aa: CASSLGMANTEAFF; cdr3_nt: TGTGCCAGCAGCTTGGGTATGGCGAACACTGAAGCTTTCTTT; cdr3_length: 14; v_call: TRBV5-5; clone_size: -; d_call: -; j_call: TRBJ1-1
cdr3_aa: CASSPRGQPYEQYF; cdr3_nt: TGTGCCAGCAGCCCCCGGGGTCAACCCTACGAGCAGTACTTC; cdr3_length: 14; v_call: TRBV3-1/TRBV3-2; clone_size: -; d_call: -; j_call: TRBJ2-7
cdr3_aa: CASSSPGLAGVPQYF; cdr3_nt: TGTGCCAGCAGCTCTCCGGGACTAGCGGGAGTTCCGCAGTATTTT; cdr3_length: 15; v_call: TRBV11-3; clone_size: -; d_call: TRBD2; j_call: TRBJ2-3
cdr3_aa: CASSLGAELGGDTQYF; cdr3_nt: TGTGCCAGCAGCTTGGGAGCGGAGCTTGGAGGGGATACGCAGTATTTT; cdr3_length: 16; v_call: TRBV5-4; clone_size: -; d_call: -; j_call: TRBJ2-3
cdr3_aa: CASSQAGGEKLFF; cdr3_nt: TGTGCCAGCAGCCAAGCAGGGGGTGAAAAACTGTTTTTT; cdr3_length: 13; v_call: TRBV3-1/TRBV3-2; clone_size: -; d_call: TRBD1; j_call: TRBJ1-4
cdr3_aa: CASSLAQGSYNEQFF; cdr3_nt: TGCGCCAGCAGCTTGGCACAGGGGTCCTACAATGAGCAGTTCTTC; cdr3_length: 15; v_call: TRBV5-1; clone_size: -; d_call: TRBD1; j_call: TRBJ2-1
cdr3_aa: CASRPGYSYNEQFF; cdr3_nt: TGTGCCAGCAGACCAGGGTACTCCTACAATGAGCAGTTCTTC; cdr3_length: 14; v_call: TRBV2; clone_size: once; d_call: -; j_call: TRBJ2-1
cdr3_aa: CASSQEFQGSYEQYF; cdr3_nt: TGTGCCAGCAGCCAAGAATTCCAGGGTTCCTACGAGCAGTACTTC; cdr3_length: 15; v_call: TRBV14; clone_size: -; d_call: -; j_call: TRBJ2-7
cdr3_aa: CASSQDLRKGYTF; cdr3_nt: TGTGCCAGCAGCCAAGATTTGAGGAAGGGCTACACCTTC; cdr3_length: 13; v_call: TRBV14; clone_size: -; d_call: -; j_call: TRBJ1-2
cdr3_aa: CATTGGWNSPLHF; cdr3_nt: TGTGCCACCACAGGGGGATGGAATTCACCCCTCCACTTT; cdr3_length: 13; v_call: TRBV10-3; clone_size: -; d_call: TRBD1; j_call: TRBJ1-6
cdr3_aa: CASSPRDRGDTGELFF; cdr3_nt: TGTGCCAGCAGCCCAAGGGACAGGGGAGACACCGGGGAGCTGTTTTTT; cdr3_length: 16; v_call: TRBV7-3; clone_size: -; d_call: TRBD1; j_call: TRBJ2-2
cdr3_aa: CASSPYFRGDETQYF; cdr3_nt: TGTGCCAGCAGCCCATATTTTAGGGGCGACGAGACCCAGTACTTC; cdr3_length: 15; v_call: TRBV3-1/TRBV3-2; clone_size: -; d_call: -; j_call: TRBJ2-5
cdr3_aa: CASSYGPTDTQYF; cdr3_nt: TGTGCCAGCAGCTACGGTCCCACAGATACGCAGTATTTT; cdr3_length: 13; v_call: TRBV5-5; clone_size: -; d_call: -; j_call: TRBJ2-3
cdr3_aa: CATSREDQPQHF; cdr3_nt: TGTGCCACCAGCAGGGAGGATCAGCCCCAGCATTTT; cdr3_length: 12; v_call: TRBV15; clone_size: -; d_call: -; j_call: TRBJ1-5
cdr3_aa: CASSSPPLRETQYF; cdr3_nt: TGTGCCAGCAGCTCTCCCCCCCTCAGGGAGACCCAGTACTTC; cdr3_length: 14; v_call: TRBV11-3; clone_size: -; d_call: -; j_call: TRBJ2-5
cdr3_aa: CASSQLAGVDTQYF; cdr3_nt: TGCGCCAGCAGCCAACTAGCGGGAGTAGATACGCAGTATTTT; cdr3_length: 14; v_call: TRBV4-1; clone_size: -; d_call: TRBD2; j_call: TRBJ2-3
cdr3_aa: CASSLRTGVSYNEQFF; cdr3_nt: TGTGCCAGCAGTCTTCGGACAGGGGTGTCCTACAATGAGCAGTTCTTC; cdr3_length: 16; v_call: TRBV6-6; clone_size: -; d_call: TRBD1; j_call: TRBJ2-1
cdr3_aa: CASSVQGASDTQYF; cdr3_nt: TGTGCCAGCAGCGTGCAGGGGGCCTCAGATACGCAGTATTTT; cdr3_length: 14; v_call: TRBV9; clone_size: -; d_call: TRBD1; j_call: TRBJ2-3
cdr3_aa: CASSLDRGLKHFF; cdr3_nt: TGTGCCAGCAGCTTAGATAGGGGACTCAAGCATTTCTTT; cdr3_length: 13; v_call: TRBV11-3; clone_size: -; d_call: -; j_call: TRBJ1-1
cdr3_aa: CASSRGTSGRARFYNEQFF; cdr3_nt: TGTGCCAGCAGCCGAGGGACTAGCGGGAGGGCCAGATTTTACAATGAGCAGTTCTTC; cdr3_length: 19; v_call: TRBV4-2; clone_size: -; d_call: TRBD2; j_call: TRBJ2-1
cdr3_aa: CASSVGAGGGAGGIGNTIYF; cdr3_nt: TGTGCCAGCAGCGTTGGGGCAGGGGGAGGAGCAGGCGGCATTGGAAACACCATATATTTT; cdr3_length: 20; v_call: TRBV9; clone_size: -; d_call: TRBD1; j_call: TRBJ1-3
cdr3_aa: CASKPPDNSPLHF; cdr3_nt: TGTGCCAGCAAGCCGCCGGATAATTCACCCCTCCACTTT; cdr3_length: 13; v_call: TRBV6-5; clone_size: -; d_call: -; j_call: TRBJ1-6
cdr3_aa: CASSPRGTSNEQFF; cdr3_nt: TGTGCCAGCAGCCCCCGGGGGACCAGCAATGAGCAGTTCTTC; cdr3_length: 14; v_call: TRBV7-3; clone_size: -; d_call: -; j_call: TRBJ2-1
cdr3_aa: CASSLGLAGEGETQYF; cdr3_nt: TGTGCCAGCAGCTTGGGACTAGCGGGAGAAGGGGAGACCCAGTACTTC; cdr3_length: 16; v_call: TRBV9; clone_size: -; d_call: TRBD2; j_call: TRBJ2-5
cdr3_aa: CASSMWRGLGNQPQHF; cdr3_nt: TGTGCCAGTAGTATGTGGAGGGGCTTAGGCAATCAGCCCCAGCATTTT; cdr3_length: 16; v_call: TRBV19; clone_size: once; d_call: -; j_call: TRBJ1-5
cdr3_aa: CASSEARVAGYTF; cdr3_nt: TGTGCCAGCAGTGAAGCCCGGGTGGCAGGCTACACCTTC; cdr3_length: 13; v_call: TRBV6-1; clone_size: -; d_call: -; j_call: TRBJ1-2
cdr3_aa: CATSRDLANTGELFF; cdr3_nt: TGTGCCACCAGCAGAGATCTAGCGAACACCGGGGAGCTGTTTTTT; cdr3_length: 15; v_call: TRBV15; clone_size: -; d_call: -; j_call: TRBJ2-2
cdr3_aa: CASSSSTGYGYTF; cdr3_nt: TGTGCCAGCAGCTCCTCGACAGGCTATGGCTACACCTTC; cdr3_length: 13; v_call: TRBV12-3/TRBV12-4; clone_size: -; d_call: -; j_call: TRBJ1-2
cdr3_aa: CASSGTGGGYEQYF; cdr3_nt: TGCGCCAGCAGCGGGACAGGGGGCGGGTACGAGCAGTACTTC; cdr3_length: 14; v_call: TRBV4-1; clone_size: -; d_call: TRBD1; j_call: TRBJ2-7